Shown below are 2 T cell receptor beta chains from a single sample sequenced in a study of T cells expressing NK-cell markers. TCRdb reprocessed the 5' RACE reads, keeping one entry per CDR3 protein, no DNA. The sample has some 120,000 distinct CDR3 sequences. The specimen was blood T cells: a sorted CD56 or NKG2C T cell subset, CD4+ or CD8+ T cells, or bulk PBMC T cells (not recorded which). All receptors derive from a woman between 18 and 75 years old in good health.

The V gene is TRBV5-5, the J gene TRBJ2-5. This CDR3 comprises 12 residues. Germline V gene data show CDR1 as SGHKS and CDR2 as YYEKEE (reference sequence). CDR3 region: CASSLDRETQYF.

This CDR3 reads CAWIEQGDNSPLHF. V gene TRBV30 combines with J gene TRBJ1-6; the TCRdb call, TRBD1, lacks DNA for checking. CDR1 and CDR2 (germline): GTSNPN, SVGIG (reference sequence). This CDR3 region has 14 residues.